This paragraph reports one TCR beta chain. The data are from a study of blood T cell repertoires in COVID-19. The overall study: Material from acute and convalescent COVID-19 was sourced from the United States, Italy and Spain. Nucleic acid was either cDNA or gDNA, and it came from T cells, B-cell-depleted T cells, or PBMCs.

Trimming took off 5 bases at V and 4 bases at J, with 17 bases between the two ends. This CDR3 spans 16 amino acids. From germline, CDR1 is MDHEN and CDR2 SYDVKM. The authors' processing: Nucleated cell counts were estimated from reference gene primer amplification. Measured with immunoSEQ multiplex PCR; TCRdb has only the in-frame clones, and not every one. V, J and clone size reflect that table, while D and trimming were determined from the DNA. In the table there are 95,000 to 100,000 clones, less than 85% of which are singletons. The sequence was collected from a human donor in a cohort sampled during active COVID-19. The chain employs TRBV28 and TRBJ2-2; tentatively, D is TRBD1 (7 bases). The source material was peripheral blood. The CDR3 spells CASSLYRGGGTGELFF. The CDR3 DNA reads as TGTGCCAGCAGTCTATACAGGGGAGGTGGCACCGGGGAGCTGTTTTTT. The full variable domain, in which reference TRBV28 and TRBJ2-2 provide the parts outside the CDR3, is DVKVTQSSRYLVKRTGEKVFLECVQDMDHENMFWYRQDPGLGLRLIYFSYDVKMKEKGDIPEGYSVSREKKERFSLILESASTNQTSMYLCASSLYRGGGTGELFFGEGSRLTVL.